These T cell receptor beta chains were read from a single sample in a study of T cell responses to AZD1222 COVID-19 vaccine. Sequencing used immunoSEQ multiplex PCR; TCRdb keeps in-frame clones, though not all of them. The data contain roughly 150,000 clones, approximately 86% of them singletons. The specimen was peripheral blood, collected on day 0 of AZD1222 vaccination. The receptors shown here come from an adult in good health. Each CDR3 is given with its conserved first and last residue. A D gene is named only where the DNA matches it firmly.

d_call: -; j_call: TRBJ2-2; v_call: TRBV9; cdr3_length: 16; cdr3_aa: CASSVGSGHKTGELFF
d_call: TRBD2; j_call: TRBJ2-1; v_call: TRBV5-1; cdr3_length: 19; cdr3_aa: CASSLVLLAGGGSYNEQFF
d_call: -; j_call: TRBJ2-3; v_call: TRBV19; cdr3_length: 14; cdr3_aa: CASSEGPHPDTQYF
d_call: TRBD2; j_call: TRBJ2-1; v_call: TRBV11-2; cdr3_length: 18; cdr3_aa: CASSFRTSGKPSYNEQFF
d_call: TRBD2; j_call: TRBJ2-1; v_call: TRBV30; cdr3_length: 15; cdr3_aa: CAWSVGTSGYNEQFF
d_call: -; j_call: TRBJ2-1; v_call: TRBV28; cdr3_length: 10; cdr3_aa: CASSHRRRFF
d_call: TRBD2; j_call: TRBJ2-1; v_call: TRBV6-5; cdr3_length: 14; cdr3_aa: CASPGTIGLNEQFF
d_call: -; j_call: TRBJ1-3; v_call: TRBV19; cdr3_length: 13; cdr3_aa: CASSSPPGNTIYF
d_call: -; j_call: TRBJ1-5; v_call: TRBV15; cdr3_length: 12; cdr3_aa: CATSRPSEPQHF
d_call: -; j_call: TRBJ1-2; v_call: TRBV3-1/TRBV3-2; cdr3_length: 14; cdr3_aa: CASSQGPTNYGYTF
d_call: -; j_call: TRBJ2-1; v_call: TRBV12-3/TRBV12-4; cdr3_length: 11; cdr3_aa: CASSPGGRSFF
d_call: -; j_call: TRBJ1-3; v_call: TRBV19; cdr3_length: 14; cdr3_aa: CASRETVMGNTIYF
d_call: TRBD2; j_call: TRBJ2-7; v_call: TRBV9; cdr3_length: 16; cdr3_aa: CASSAGLAGAFYEQYF
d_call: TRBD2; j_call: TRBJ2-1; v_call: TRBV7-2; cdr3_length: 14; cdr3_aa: CASSFRLAGGEQFF
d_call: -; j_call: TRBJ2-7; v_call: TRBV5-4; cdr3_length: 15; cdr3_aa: CASSPEGPGSREQYF
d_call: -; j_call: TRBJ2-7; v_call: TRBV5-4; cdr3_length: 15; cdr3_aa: CASSSDLSSSYEQYF
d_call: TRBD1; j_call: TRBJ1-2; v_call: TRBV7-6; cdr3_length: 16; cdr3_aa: CASSFRDRGANYGYTF
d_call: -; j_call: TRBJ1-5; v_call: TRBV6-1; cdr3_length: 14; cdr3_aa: CASSDWGGSQPQHF
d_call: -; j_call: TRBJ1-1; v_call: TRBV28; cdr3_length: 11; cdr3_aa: CASGPDTEAFF
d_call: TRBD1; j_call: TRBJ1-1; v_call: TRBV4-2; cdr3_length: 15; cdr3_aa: CASSQGETGRAEAFF
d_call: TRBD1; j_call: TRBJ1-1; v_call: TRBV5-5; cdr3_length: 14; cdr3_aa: CASSLGQGRTEAFF
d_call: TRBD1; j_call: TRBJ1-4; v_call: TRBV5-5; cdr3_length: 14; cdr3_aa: CASRDRVPNEKLFF
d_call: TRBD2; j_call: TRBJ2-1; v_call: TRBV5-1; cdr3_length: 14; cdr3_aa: CASSLAGGTNEQFF
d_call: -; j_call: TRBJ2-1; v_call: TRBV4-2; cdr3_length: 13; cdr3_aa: CASSQEVEVKQFF
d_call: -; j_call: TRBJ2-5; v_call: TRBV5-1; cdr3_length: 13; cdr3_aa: CASGLGYQETQYF
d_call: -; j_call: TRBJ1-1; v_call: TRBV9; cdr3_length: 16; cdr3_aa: CASTPVGAGLNTEAFF
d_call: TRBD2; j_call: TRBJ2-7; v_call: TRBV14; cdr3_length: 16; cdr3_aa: CASSRGWLAGGLEQYF
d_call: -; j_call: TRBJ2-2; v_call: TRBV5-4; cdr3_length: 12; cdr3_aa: CASSRDGGELFF
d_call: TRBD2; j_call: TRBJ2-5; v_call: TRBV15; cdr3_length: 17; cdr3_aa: CATSRDPTSGHQETQYF
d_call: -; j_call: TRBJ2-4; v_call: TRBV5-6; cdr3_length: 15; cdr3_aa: CASSFIGAQGNIQYF
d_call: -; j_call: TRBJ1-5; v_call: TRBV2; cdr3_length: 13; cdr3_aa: CASSVPGYQPQHF
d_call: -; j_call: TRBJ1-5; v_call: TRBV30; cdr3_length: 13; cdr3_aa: CAWSVWENQPQHF
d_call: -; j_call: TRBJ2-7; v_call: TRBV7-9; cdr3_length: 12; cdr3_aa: CASSSGVYEQYF
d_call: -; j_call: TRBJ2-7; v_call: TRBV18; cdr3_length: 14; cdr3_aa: CASSPQDSSYEQYF
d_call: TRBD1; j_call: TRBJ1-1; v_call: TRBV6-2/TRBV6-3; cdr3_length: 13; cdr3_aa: CASSDGRGTEAFF
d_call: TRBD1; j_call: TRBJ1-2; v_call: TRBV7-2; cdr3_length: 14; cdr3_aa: CASSWDRVDFGYTF
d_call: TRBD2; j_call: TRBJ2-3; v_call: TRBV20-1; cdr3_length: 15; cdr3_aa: CSASSLAGDPDTQYF
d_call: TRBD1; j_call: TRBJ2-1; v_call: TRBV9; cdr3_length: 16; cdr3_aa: CASSAWDRGIDNEQFF
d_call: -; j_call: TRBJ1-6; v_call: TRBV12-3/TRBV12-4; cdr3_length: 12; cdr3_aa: CASSSLDGPLHF
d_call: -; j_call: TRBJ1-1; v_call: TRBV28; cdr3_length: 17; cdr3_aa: CASSLWATGNYPSEAFF
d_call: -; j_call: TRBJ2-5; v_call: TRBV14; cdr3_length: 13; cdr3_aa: CASSQDLEKTQYF
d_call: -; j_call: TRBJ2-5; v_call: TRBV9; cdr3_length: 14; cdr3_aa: CASSVAWAQETQYF
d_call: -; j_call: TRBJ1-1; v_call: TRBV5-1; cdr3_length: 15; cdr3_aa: CASSPPGRKNTEAFF
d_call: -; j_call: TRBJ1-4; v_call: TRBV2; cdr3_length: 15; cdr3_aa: CASSEAHRGNEKLFF
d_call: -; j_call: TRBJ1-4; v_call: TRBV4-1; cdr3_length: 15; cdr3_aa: CASSQAGFPGEKLFF
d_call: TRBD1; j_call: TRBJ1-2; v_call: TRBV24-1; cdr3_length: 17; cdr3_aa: CATSGEIPGQATYGYTF
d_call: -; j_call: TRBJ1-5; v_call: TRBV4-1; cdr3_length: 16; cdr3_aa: CASSQGAGRGNQPQHF
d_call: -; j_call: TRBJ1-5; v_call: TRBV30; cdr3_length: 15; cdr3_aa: CAWSEGWEVNQPQHF
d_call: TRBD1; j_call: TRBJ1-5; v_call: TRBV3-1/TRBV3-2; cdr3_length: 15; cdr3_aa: CASSLGTVSNQPQHF
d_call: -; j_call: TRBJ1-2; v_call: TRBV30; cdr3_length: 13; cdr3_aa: CAWSETAVYGYTF
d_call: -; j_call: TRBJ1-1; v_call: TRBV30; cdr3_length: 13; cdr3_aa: CAWSVGGTHEAFF
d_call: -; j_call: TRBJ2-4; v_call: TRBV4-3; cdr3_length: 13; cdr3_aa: CASSPTREGIQYF
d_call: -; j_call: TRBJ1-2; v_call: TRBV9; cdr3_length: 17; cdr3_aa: CASSVAPGTGDYYGYTF
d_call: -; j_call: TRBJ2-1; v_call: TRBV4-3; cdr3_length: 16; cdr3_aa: CASSQDPDGTVNEQFF
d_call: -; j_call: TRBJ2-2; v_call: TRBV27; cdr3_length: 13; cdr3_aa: CASSQVNTGELFF
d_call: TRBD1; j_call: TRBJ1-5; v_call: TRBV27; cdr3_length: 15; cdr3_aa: CASSLRTGRDQPQHF